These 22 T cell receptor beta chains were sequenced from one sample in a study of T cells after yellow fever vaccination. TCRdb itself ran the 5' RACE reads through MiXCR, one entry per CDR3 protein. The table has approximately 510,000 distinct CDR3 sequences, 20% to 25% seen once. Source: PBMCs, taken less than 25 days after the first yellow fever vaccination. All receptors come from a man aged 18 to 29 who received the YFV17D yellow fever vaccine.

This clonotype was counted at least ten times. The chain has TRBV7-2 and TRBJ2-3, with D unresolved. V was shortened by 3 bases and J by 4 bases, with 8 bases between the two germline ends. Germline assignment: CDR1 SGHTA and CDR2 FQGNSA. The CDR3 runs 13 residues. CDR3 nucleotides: TGTGCCAGCAGCTTCAGGTTCCCAGATACGCAGTATTTT. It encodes CASSFRFPDTQYF.

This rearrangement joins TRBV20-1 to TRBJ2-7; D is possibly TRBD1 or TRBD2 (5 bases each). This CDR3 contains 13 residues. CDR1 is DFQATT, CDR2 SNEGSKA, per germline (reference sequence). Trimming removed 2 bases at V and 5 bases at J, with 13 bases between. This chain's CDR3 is CSARIGAGDEQYV. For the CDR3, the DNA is TGCAGTGCTAGAATCGGGGCCGGTGACGAGCAGTACGTC.

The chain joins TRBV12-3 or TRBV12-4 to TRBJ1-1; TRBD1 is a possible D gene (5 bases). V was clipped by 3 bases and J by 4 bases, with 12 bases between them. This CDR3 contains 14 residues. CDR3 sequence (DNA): TGTGCCAGCAGTTTGGCAGGGCCGATCACTGAAGCTTTCTTT. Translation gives CASSLAGPITEAFF.

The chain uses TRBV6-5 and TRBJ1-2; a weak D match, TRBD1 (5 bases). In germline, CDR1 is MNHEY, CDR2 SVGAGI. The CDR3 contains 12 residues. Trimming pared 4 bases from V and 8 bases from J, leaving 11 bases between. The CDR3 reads CASSWGDGGYTF. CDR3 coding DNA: TGTGCCAGCAGTTGGGGGGACGGGGGCTACACCTTC.

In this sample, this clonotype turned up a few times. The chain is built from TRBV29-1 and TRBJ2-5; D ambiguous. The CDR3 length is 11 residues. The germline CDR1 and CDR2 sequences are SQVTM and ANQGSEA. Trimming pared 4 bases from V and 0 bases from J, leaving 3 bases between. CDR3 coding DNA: TGCAGCGTTGCGGACCAAGAGACCCAGTACTTC. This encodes CSVADQETQYF. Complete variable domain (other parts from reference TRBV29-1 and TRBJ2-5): SAVISQKPSRDICQRGTSLTIQCQVDSQVTMMFWYRQQPGQSLTLIATANQGSEATYESGFVIDKFPISRPNLTFSTLTVSNMSPEDSSIYLCSVADQETQYFGPGTRLLVL.

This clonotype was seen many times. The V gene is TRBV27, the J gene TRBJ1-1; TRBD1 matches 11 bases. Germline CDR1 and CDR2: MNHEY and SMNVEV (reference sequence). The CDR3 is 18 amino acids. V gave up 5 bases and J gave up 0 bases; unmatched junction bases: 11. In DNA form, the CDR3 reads TGTGCCAGCAGTCCGTCGGACAGGGGGCTTCCATTGAACACTGAAGCTTTCTTT. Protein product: CASSPSDRGLPLNTEAFF.

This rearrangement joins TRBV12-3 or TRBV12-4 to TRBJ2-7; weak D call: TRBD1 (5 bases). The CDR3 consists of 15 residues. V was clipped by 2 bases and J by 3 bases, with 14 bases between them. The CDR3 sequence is CASSLIGIGHYEQYF. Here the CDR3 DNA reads TGTGCCAGCAGTTTAATAGGAATTGGACACTACGAGCAGTACTTC.

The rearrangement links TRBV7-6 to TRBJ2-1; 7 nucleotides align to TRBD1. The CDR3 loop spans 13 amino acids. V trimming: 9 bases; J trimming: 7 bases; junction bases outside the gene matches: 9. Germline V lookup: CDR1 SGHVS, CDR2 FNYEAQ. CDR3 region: CASSDRIMNEQFF. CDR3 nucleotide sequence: TGTGCCAGTTCGGACAGGATAATGAATGAGCAGTTCTTC.

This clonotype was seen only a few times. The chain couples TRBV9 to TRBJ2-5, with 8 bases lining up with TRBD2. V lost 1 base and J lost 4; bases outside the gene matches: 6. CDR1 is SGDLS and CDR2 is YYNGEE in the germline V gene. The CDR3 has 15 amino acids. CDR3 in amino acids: CASSVSGTRGETQYF. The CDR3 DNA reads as TGTGCCAGCAGCGTATCCGGGACTAGAGGAGAGACCCAGTACTTC.

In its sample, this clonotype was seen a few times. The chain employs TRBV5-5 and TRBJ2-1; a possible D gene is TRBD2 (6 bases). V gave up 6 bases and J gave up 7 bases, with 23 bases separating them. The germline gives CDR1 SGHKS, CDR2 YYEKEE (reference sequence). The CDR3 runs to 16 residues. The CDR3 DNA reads TGTGCCAGCACCCTGGGCGGCCTAGGCGGGATTAATGAGCAGTTCTTC. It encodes CASTLGGLGGINEQFF.

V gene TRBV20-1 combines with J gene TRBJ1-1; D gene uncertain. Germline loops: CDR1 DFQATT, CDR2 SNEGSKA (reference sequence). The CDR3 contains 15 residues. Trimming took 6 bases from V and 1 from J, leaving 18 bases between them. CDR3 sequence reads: CSATSLRAGNTEAFF. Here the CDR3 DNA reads TGCAGTGCCACGTCGTTAAGGGCTGGGAACACTGAAGCTTTCTTT.

CDR3 sequence: CASSLWGRSQTEAFF. CDR3 bases: TGTGCCAGCTCCCTCTGGGGGCGTTCGCAGACTGAAGCTTTCTTT. The rearrangement joins TRBV18 to TRBJ1-1, with TRBD1 as a possible D gene (6 bases). The CDR3 spans 15 residues. V dropped 6 bases and J dropped 5 bases, with 19 bases sitting between them. Germline V gene sequence: CDR1 KGHSH, CDR2 LQKENI.

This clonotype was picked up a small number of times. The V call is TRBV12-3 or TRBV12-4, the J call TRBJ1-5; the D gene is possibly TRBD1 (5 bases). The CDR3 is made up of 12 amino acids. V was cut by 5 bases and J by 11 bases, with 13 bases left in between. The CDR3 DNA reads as TGTGCCAGCAGTCCGCAGGGCTACGCCCAGCATTTT. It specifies CASSPQGYAQHF.

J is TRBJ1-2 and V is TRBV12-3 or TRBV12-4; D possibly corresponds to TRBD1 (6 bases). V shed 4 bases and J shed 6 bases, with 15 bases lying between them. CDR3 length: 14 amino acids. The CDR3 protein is CASSYDRFVNGYTF. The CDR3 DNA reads TGTGCCAGCAGTTACGACAGGTTTGTCAATGGCTACACCTTC.

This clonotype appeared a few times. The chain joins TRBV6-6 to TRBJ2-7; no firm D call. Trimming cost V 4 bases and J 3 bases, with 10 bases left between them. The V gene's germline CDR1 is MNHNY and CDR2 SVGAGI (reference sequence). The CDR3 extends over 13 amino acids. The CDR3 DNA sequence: TGTGCCAGCAGTTTCTCATACAACTACGAGCAGTACTTC. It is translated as CASSFSYNYEQYF.

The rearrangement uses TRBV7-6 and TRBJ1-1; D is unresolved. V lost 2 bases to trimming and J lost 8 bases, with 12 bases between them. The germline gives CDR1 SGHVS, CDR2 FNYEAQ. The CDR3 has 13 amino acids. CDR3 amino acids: CASSLMGSGEAFF. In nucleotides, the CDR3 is TGTGCCAGCAGCTTAATGGGGAGTGGGGAAGCTTTCTTT.

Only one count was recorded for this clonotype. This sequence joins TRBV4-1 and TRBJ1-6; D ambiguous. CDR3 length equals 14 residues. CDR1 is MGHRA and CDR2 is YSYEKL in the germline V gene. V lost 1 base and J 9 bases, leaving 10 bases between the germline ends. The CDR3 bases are TGCGCCAGCAGCCAAGTATCGATCGCTTCACCCCTCCACTTT. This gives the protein CASSQVSIASPLHF.

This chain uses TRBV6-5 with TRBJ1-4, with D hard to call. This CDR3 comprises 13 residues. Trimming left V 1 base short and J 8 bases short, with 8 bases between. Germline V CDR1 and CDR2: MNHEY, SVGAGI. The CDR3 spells CASSYYVGEKLFF. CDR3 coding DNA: TGTGCCAGCAGTTACTACGTGGGCGAAAAACTGTTTTTT.

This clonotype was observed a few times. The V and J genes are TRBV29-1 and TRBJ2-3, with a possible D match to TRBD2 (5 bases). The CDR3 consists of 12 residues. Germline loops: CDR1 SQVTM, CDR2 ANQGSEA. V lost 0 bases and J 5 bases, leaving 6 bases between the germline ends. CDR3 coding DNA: TGCAGCGTTGAAGATCGGGAAGATACGCAGTATTTT. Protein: CSVEDREDTQYF.

This CDR3 is CASSVIRPGGNTIYF. CDR3 DNA sequence: TGTGCCAGCAGCGTAATAAGACCCGGTGGAAACACCATATATTTT. The rearrangement joins TRBV7-2 to TRBJ1-3; no clear D. CDR1 is SGHTA and CDR2 is FQGNSA in the germline V gene. Trimming removed 5 bases at V and 3 bases at J, with 14 bases between. The CDR3 extends over 15 amino acids. Combining the CDR3 with reference TRBV7-2 and TRBJ1-3 gives the whole variable domain GAGVSQSPSNKVTEKGKDVELRCDPISGHTALYWYRQSLGQGLEFLIYFQGNSAPDKSGLPSDRFSAERTGGSVSTLTIQRTQQEDSAVYLCASSVIRPGGNTIYFGEGSWLTVV.

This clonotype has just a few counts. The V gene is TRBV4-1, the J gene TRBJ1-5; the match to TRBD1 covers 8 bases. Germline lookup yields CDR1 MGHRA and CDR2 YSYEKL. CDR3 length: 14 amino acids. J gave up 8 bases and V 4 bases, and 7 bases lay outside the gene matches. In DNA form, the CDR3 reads TGCGCCAGCAGCCTAGACAGGGGATATAAGCCCCAGCATTTT. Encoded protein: CASSLDRGYKPQHF.

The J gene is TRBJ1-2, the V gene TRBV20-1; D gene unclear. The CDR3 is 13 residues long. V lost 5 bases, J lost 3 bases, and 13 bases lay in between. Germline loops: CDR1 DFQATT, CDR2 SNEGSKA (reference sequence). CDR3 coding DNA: TGCAGTGCTCCGGACCGCGATTACTATGGCTACACCTTC. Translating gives CSAPDRDYYGYTF.